This T cell receptor beta chain was captured in a study of human T cells and chemical hapten exposure. Overall study results and limits: Donor immune responses may differ from healthy people's, since all donors had alopecia.

Time point specified: pre-sensitization, week 0. Described treatment: therapeutic diphenylcyclopropenone sensitization with weekly scalp DPC. Each CDR3 protein is one row after TCRdb ran MiXCR on the RACE reads. The data hold about 180,000 distinct CDR3 sequences, with around 30% observed a single time. V dropped 1 base and J dropped 4; count of bases not matched to a gene: 7. CDR3 length: 17 amino acids. In its sample, this clonotype was seen a few times. The target antigen is unknown. The sequence derives from a woman aged 30 to 39 with alopecia areata. Some clones in this sample may be carry-over from other donors' samples. The chain carries TRBV12-3 or TRBV12-4 and TRBJ2-2; 9 positions match TRBD1. The sequences come from whole blood, collected in connection with sensitization to the hapten diphenylcyclopropenone (DPC). For the CDR3, the DNA is TGTGCCAGCAGTTTAGGTGCTGGGACAGGGAGCACCGGGGAGCTGTTTTTT. Protein: CASSLGAGTGSTGELFF.